This is a list of T cell receptor beta chains from one sample in a study of T cells after yellow fever vaccination. TCRdb processed the 5' RACE reads anew with MiXCR; each CDR3 protein has one entry. The profile shows 200,000 to 300,000 distinct CDR3 sequences, roughly 3.7% of them singletons. This specimen was PBMCs, taken 15 days after the yellow fever booster vaccination. The receptors stem from a man between 18 and 29 years old who received the YFV17D yellow fever vaccine. Each CDR3 is given with its conserved first and last residue. Each record gives: clone size, J gene, V gene, D gene, CDR3 protein, CDR3 DNA. The D gene is left open where the match is weak. Clone size, where shown, is once, few, many, or a class for clones that have expanded.

many | TRBJ1-6 | TRBV12-3/TRBV12-4 | - | CASSFGGSPLHF | TGTGCCAGCAGTTTTGGCGGTTCACCCCTCCACTTT
many | TRBJ1-1 | TRBV5-1 | TRBD1 | CASSRQGGNTEAFF | TGCGCCAGCAGCAGACAGGGAGGGAACACTGAAGCTTTCTTT
many | TRBJ1-2 | TRBV19 | - | CASSIEARYGYTF | TGTGCCAGTAGTATTGAGGCGCGCTATGGCTACACCTTC
many | TRBJ1-4 | TRBV5-1 | TRBD1 | CASSRQTGVANEKLFF | TGCGCCAGCAGCCGCCAGACAGGGGTGGCTAATGAAAAACTGTTTTTT
many | TRBJ2-3 | TRBV6-5 | - | CASSYSRVGPRTDTQYF | TGTGCCAGCAGTTACTCGAGGGTGGGCCCTAGAACAGATACGCAGTATTTT
many | TRBJ2-7 | TRBV20-1 | - | CSARESGPYEQYF | TGCAGTGCTAGAGAAAGCGGACCCTACGAGCAGTACTTC
- | TRBJ2-1 | TRBV4-3 | TRBD2 | CASSLGDSGGTQFF | TGCGCCAGCAGCCTAGGCGACTCGGGGGGAACGCAGTTCTTC
many | TRBJ1-1 | TRBV6-2/TRBV6-3 | - | CASSYLGGQSEAFF | TGTGCCAGCAGTTACCTGGGGGGGCAGTCGGAAGCTTTCTTT
many | TRBJ2-7 | TRBV10-2 | TRBD1 | CASRTTTGGGEQYF | TGCGCCAGCAGGACAACGACAGGGGGTGGCGAGCAGTACTTC
few | TRBJ1-6 | TRBV19 | - | CASTWDGHSPLHF | TGTGCCAGTACTTGGGACGGGCATTCACCCCTCCACTTT
many | TRBJ1-6 | TRBV5-1 | TRBD1 | CASSLSPVGQGTSPLHF | TGCGCCAGCAGCTTGAGTCCGGTTGGACAGGGTACTTCACCCCTCCACTTT
many | TRBJ1-6 | TRBV5-5 | - | CASSLGGGNSPLHF | TGTGCCAGCAGCTTGGGGGGCGGTAATTCACCCCTCCACTTT
many | TRBJ2-5 | TRBV7-9 | TRBD1 | CASRITQGGETQYF | TGTGCCAGCAGGATCACACAGGGGGGAGAGACCCAGTACTTC
few | TRBJ1-2 | TRBV12-3/TRBV12-4 | - | CASTPGGQRSNYGYTF | TGTGCCAGCACTCCCGGTGGACAGCGCTCTAACTATGGCTACACCTTC
many | TRBJ1-3 | TRBV4-1 | - | CASSQSLGREKGNTIYF | TGCGCCAGCAGCCAATCTTTGGGCAGGGAAAAAGGAAACACCATATATTTT
many | TRBJ2-5 | TRBV25-1 | - | CASGGAEQETQYF | TGTGCCAGCGGAGGGGCGGAGCAAGAGACCCAGTACTTC
many | TRBJ1-4 | TRBV20-1 | - | CSARDWRSLKKLFF | TGCAGTGCTAGAGATTGGAGATCCCTCAAAAAACTGTTTTTT
many | TRBJ2-2 | TRBV29-1 | - | CSSPPGAGWSGELFF | TGCAGCTCCCCCCCGGGGGCGGGGTGGTCCGGGGAGCTGTTTTTT
many | TRBJ1-6 | TRBV27 | - | CASSFTPPGTPLHF | TGTGCCAGCAGTTTTACCCCCCCAGGGACACCCCTCCACTTT
many | TRBJ2-2 | TRBV7-2 | - | CASRMNTGELFF | TGTGCCAGCAGGATGAACACCGGGGAGCTGTTTTTT
many | TRBJ1-6 | TRBV5-1 | TRBD1 | CASSPGQPNSPLHF | TGCGCCAGCAGCCCGGGACAGCCTAATTCACCCCTCCACTTT
many | TRBJ2-1 | TRBV12-3/TRBV12-4 | TRBD2 | CASSPVGGSPSYNEQFF | TGTGCCAGCAGTCCCGTGGGCGGGAGTCCCTCCTACAATGAGCAGTTCTTC
few | TRBJ1-2 | TRBV30 | - | CAWSTRRGDYGYTF | TGTGCCTGGAGTACCAGACGGGGAGACTATGGCTACACCTTC
many | TRBJ2-1 | TRBV12-3/TRBV12-4 | TRBD2 | CASSLNPGGALGEQFF | TGTGCCAGCAGCCTAAACCCCGGGGGGGCCCTTGGTGAGCAGTTCTTC
many | TRBJ2-1 | TRBV7-9 | - | CAGGGNEQFF | TGTGCCGGGGGCGGTAATGAGCAGTTCTTC
few | TRBJ2-1 | TRBV2 | - | CASKPMGARGYNEQFF | TGTGCCAGCAAGCCTATGGGGGCTAGGGGCTACAATGAGCAGTTCTTC
many | TRBJ2-7 | TRBV10-3 | TRBD2 | CAISPAGGASYEQYF | TGTGCCATCAGCCCCGCGGGGGGAGCCTCCTACGAGCAGTACTTC
many | TRBJ2-1 | TRBV5-1 | TRBD1 | CASSSDQGASVYNEQFF | TGCGCCAGCAGCTCCGACCAGGGGGCTAGTGTCTACAATGAGCAGTTCTTC
many | TRBJ1-2 | TRBV4-2 | TRBD1 | CASSQDTGGFYGYTF | TGTGCCAGCAGCCAAGATACAGGGGGCTTCTATGGCTACACCTTC
many | TRBJ2-2 | TRBV6-6 | - | CASSLEDRTSNTGELFF | TGTGCCAGCAGTTTGGAAGACAGGACCTCGAACACCGGGGAGCTGTTTTTT
many | TRBJ1-2 | TRBV7-9 | - | CASSLRRTEDYGYTF | TGTGCCAGCAGCCTCAGGAGGACCGAGGACTATGGCTACACCTTC
many | TRBJ2-7 | TRBV12-3/TRBV12-4 | TRBD2 | CASRPAGFSYEQYF | TGTGCCAGCAGGCCAGCGGGGTTCTCCTACGAGCAGTACTTC
many | TRBJ1-1 | TRBV7-7 | - | CASSSAPQNTEAFF | TGTGCTAGCAGCTCCGCTCCCCAGAACACTGAAGCTTTCTTT
many | TRBJ2-1 | TRBV15 | TRBD1 | CATSRDLLDRGVHEQFF | TGTGCCACCAGCAGAGATTTGCTCGACAGGGGCGTTCATGAGCAGTTCTTC
- | TRBJ1-2 | TRBV14 | - | CASSPRRGGLYTF | TGTGCCAGCAGCCCCAGACGGGGGGGGCTTTACACCTTC
many | TRBJ1-1 | TRBV20-1 | TRBD1 | CSARIPGGNTEAFF | TGCAGTGCTAGGATCCCAGGGGGGAACACTGAAGCTTTCTTT
many | TRBJ2-5 | TRBV12-3/TRBV12-4 | TRBD1 | CASILTGGLEETQYF | TGTGCCAGCATCCTGACAGGGGGTCTGGAAGAGACCCAGTACTTC
many | TRBJ2-3 | TRBV20-1 | - | CSAPYLSTDTQYF | TGCAGTGCACCTTACCTAAGCACAGATACGCAGTATTTT
many | TRBJ2-5 | TRBV27 | - | CASSGGKWVQETQYF | TGTGCCAGCAGCGGAGGGAAGTGGGTTCAAGAGACCCAGTACTTC
many | TRBJ2-1 | TRBV4-1 | - | CASSAGRGEQFF | TGCGCCAGCAGCGCCGGTCGGGGTGAGCAGTTCTTC
many | TRBJ1-2 | TRBV4-3 | - | CASSQETAYGYTF | TGCGCCAGCAGCCAAGAGACCGCTTATGGCTACACCTTC
many | TRBJ1-1 | TRBV4-3 | TRBD1 | CASKGWGQENTEAFF | TGCGCCAGCAAGGGATGGGGACAGGAGAACACTGAAGCTTTCTTT
many | TRBJ2-5 | TRBV4-2 | TRBD2 | CASSEIAGGQETQYF | TGTGCCAGCAGCGAGATAGCGGGGGGGCAAGAGACCCAGTACTTC
many | TRBJ2-5 | TRBV7-2 | - | CASSSFQETQYF | TGTGCCAGCAGTAGTTTTCAGGAGACCCAGTACTTC
many | TRBJ1-1 | TRBV5-1 | - | CASSTRTNTEAFF | TGCGCCAGCAGCACCCGTACGAACACTGAAGCTTTCTTT
many | TRBJ2-7 | TRBV27 | TRBD1 | CASSLSSQGAYEQYF | TGTGCCAGCAGTTTATCCAGCCAGGGGGCCTACGAGCAGTACTTC
many | TRBJ1-2 | TRBV10-3 | - | CAISESARRGSNGYTF | TGTGCCATCAGTGAGTCCGCCCGTCGGGGAAGTAACGGCTACACCTTC
many | TRBJ1-6 | TRBV4-2 | - | CASSQGRDTISPLHF | TGTGCCAGCAGCCAAGGCCGGGACACCATCTCACCCCTCCACTTT
many | TRBJ2-5 | TRBV24-1 | - | CATNGGGASETQYF | TGTGCCACCAATGGGGGGGGGGCTTCTGAGACCCAGTACTTC
many | TRBJ2-1 | TRBV7-9 | - | CARSDRSEQFF | TGTGCCCGTTCTGACCGGAGTGAGCAGTTCTTC
many | TRBJ1-3 | TRBV2 | - | CASGSLSGNTIYF | TGTGCCTCGGGGTCCCTCTCTGGAAACACCATATATTTT
many | TRBJ2-3 | TRBV5-5 | TRBD2 | CASSPARTSGGTDTQYF | TGTGCCAGCAGCCCGGCGCGGACTAGCGGGGGCACAGATACGCAGTATTTT
many | TRBJ1-4 | TRBV6-5 | - | CASGVSATNEKLFF | TGTGCCAGCGGAGTCAGTGCAACTAATGAAAAACTGTTTTTT
many | TRBJ2-1 | TRBV7-7 | TRBD2 | CASSSSSGGNEQFF | TGTGCTAGCAGCTCGTCTAGCGGGGGTAATGAGCAGTTCTTC
many | TRBJ2-1 | TRBV7-9 | - | CASSPPSGWNEQFF | TGTGCCAGCAGCCCTCCATCAGGGTGGAATGAGCAGTTCTTC
few | TRBJ2-2 | TRBV20-1 | TRBD1 | CSAIDRGRITGELFF | TGCAGTGCGATCGACAGGGGACGGATCACCGGGGAGCTGTTTTTT
many | TRBJ1-3 | TRBV7-2 | TRBD1 | CASSFGRGSGNTIYF | TGTGCCAGCAGCTTCGGCAGGGGGTCTGGAAACACCATATATTTT
many | TRBJ1-2 | TRBV19 | TRBD1 | CASTWGQGYGYTF | TGTGCCAGTACCTGGGGACAGGGCTATGGCTACACCTTC
many | TRBJ1-3 | TRBV5-6 | - | CASSLPASGNTIYF | TGTGCCAGCAGCTTACCAGCCTCTGGAAACACCATATATTTT
many | TRBJ2-7 | TRBV21-1 | - | CASSQRTTGASSYEQYF | TGTGCCAGCAGCCAAAGGACCACAGGGGCGAGCTCCTACGAGCAGTACTTC